The 32 T cell receptor beta chains below come from one sample, sequenced in a study of early T cells in non-severe SARS-CoV-2 infection. TCRdb re-called the 5' RACE reads with MiXCR, one entry per CDR3 protein. The sample has about 29,000 distinct CDR3 sequences, roughly 4.7% seen once; the top ten hold 5.5% to 7%. The sequenced material came from whole blood. The receptors derive from an adult who was a healthcare worker with PCR-confirmed SARS-CoV-2 infection or an uninfected control (not recorded which).

With regard to this clonotype: Germline is not matched at one junction end, which may reflect a read error. The V call is TRBV4-1, the J call TRBJ1-1; D is unresolved. The CDR3 runs to 16 residues. In germline, CDR1 is MGHRA, CDR2 YSYEKL. CDR3 sequence: CASSQVLGRTNTEVFF. CDR3 nucleotides: TGCGCCAGCAGCCAAGTTTTGGGCAGGACGAACACTGAAGTTTTCTTT.

This chain connects TRBV6-6 to TRBJ2-7, with TRBD1 matching 9 bases. The CDR3 is made up of 15 amino acids. Germline CDR1 is MNHNY and CDR2 is SVGAGI (reference sequence). With 5 bases clipped from V and 3 bases from J, the junction kept 8 bases outside the gene matches. As DNA, the CDR3 is TGTGCCAGCAGTCGGGGTGGACAGGGGAACTACGAGCAGTACTTC. This gives the protein CASSRGGQGNYEQYF.

This chain uses TRBV9 with TRBJ1-3; D remains ambiguous. The CDR3 length is 16 residues. CDR1 and CDR2 from the germline V gene are SGDLS and YYNGEE. V was cut by 1 base and J by 2 bases, with 13 bases left in between. DNA for the CDR3: TGTGCCAGCAGCGTAATGTCGGCCCAGACTGGAAACACCATATATTTT. It translates to CASSVMSAQTGNTIYF.

This clonotype was seen a handful of times. The genes are TRBV5-1 and TRBJ2-1; 10 bases are shared with TRBD1. This CDR3 region has 14 residues. Per germline, CDR1 SGHRS and CDR2 YFSETQ. The J segment lost 7 bases and the V segment lost 4 bases, leaving 5 bases of the junction unmatched. DNA of the CDR3: TGCGCCAGCAGCCACGGACAGGGGGTGAATGAGCAGTTCTTC. This codes for CASSHGQGVNEQFF.

This clonotype was recorded at least ten times. The chain uses TRBV28 and TRBJ1-5; 7 positions agree with TRBD1. CDR1 MDHEN and CDR2 SYDVKM come from the germline V gene. Losses at the gene ends were 4 bases for V and 4 bases for J; bases not matched to a gene: 10. This CDR3 spans 16 amino acids. The DNA for the CDR3 is TGTGCCAGCAGTTCTCCCCGGACAGGCCCGAATCAGCCCCAGCATTTT. Protein sequence: CASSSPRTGPNQPQHF.

This clonotype was seen at least ten times. V is TRBV7-2 and J is TRBJ2-7; 7 nucleotides align to TRBD1. CDR3 length: 14 amino acids. Trimming took 5 bases from V and 5 from J; bases not matched to a gene: 9. Germline V gene lookup returns CDR1 SGHTA and CDR2 FQGNSA. The DNA of the CDR3 is TGTGCCAGCAGCACTGACAGGGCTAGGAACGAGCAGTACTTC. Protein sequence: CASSTDRARNEQYF.

The chain couples TRBV4-2 to TRBJ2-5, with TRBD2 as a possible D gene (5 bases). Germline V gives CDR1 LGHNA, CDR2 YNFKEQ. V was clipped by 1 base and J by 4 bases, with 13 bases between them. This CDR3 comprises 15 residues. CDR3 protein: CASSQAAAGPETQYF. The CDR3 nucleotides read TGTGCCAGCAGCCAAGCCGCCGCGGGTCCAGAGACCCAGTACTTC.

This clonotype has more than one count but fewer than ten. V usage is TRBV20-1 and J usage is TRBJ1-6, with 9 bases that match TRBD1. The germline CDR1 and CDR2 sequences are DFQATT and SNEGSKA (reference sequence). Unmatched junction bases numbered 16, after V lost 6 bases and J lost 10 bases. The CDR3 has 16 residues. The CDR3 protein is CSARGSFGTGLSPLHF. CDR3 bases: TGCAGTGCCCGGGGGAGTTTCGGGACAGGGTTATCACCCCTCCACTTT.

The V and J genes are TRBV10-3 and TRBJ1-1, with 7 positions matching TRBD1. V lost 4 bases and J lost 1; bases outside the gene matches: 3. Germline V lookup: CDR1 ENHRY, CDR2 SYGVKD. The length of the CDR3 is 14 residues. The CDR3 protein is CAISGGQENTEAFF. CDR3 sequence (DNA): TGTGCCATCAGTGGTGGACAGGAGAACACTGAAGCTTTCTTT.

This clonotype was counted only a few times. The chain has TRBV21-1 and TRBJ2-5. TRBV21-1 is a pseudogene locus. The CDR3 loop spans 12 amino acids. CDR3 DNA: TGTGCCAGCAGCAAAGACGGCGAGACCCAGTACTTC. Amino acid sequence: CASSKDGETQYF.

At least ten counts were recorded for this clonotype. V gene TRBV10-2 combines with J gene TRBJ2-2, with 9 bases that match TRBD1. This CDR3 region has 15 residues. V gave up 3 bases and J gave up 6 bases; unmatched junction bases: 5. Germline V gene sequence: CDR1 WSHSY, CDR2 SAAADI. The CDR3 coding sequence is TGCGCCAGCAGTGACTGGGGACAGGGCGCCGGGGAGCTGTTTTTT. Residues: CASSDWGQGAGELFF.

This clonotype occurred a few times. The rearrangement links TRBV2 to TRBJ1-2; no reliable D call. The germline gives CDR1 SNHLY, CDR2 FYNNEI. The CDR3 sequence is 15 residues long. V was cut by 5 bases and J by 4 bases, with 17 bases left in between. CDR3 residues: CASSRTPPGLYGYTF. The CDR3 DNA reads TGTGCCAGCAGTCGTACTCCCCCGGGCCTCTATGGCTACACCTTC. The variable domain in full, completed from reference TRBV2 and TRBJ1-2, reads EPEVTQTPSHQVTQMGQEVILRCVPISNHLYFYWYRQILGQKVEFLVSFYNNEISEKSEIFDDQFSVERPDGSNFTLKIRSTKLEDSAMYFCASSRTPPGLYGYTFGSGTRLTVV.

This clonotype was found a few times. The chain is built from TRBV12-3 or TRBV12-4 and TRBJ2-1; the D gene could be TRBD1 or TRBD2 (6 bases each). The V end lost 5 bases, the J end lost 2 bases, and 19 bases lay between the germline ends. CDR3 length: 17 amino acids. CDR3 DNA: TGTGCCAGCAGTCAGAGTCGACTAGGGGGGACCTACAATGAGCAGTTCTTC. Translated: CASSQSRLGGTYNEQFF.

In this sample, this clonotype turned up many times. The V call is TRBV5-1, the J call TRBJ2-3; unclear D gene. CDR3 length: 14 amino acids. Germline V gene lookup returns CDR1 SGHRS and CDR2 YFSETQ. Trimming took 0 bases from V and 2 from J, leaving 7 bases between them. The CDR3 DNA follows: TGCGCCAGCAGCTTGGGTATCCCCACAGATACGCAGTATTTT. Its protein is CASSLGIPTDTQYF.

The chain uses TRBV20-1 and TRBJ2-7, with 7 bases aligning to TRBD1. CDR3 length: 14 residues. Germline CDR1 reads DFQATT; CDR2 reads SNEGSKA (reference sequence). With V trimmed by 6 bases and J by 0 bases, 8 bases remained unmatched. This CDR3 reads CSALEPGGSYEQYF. CDR3 coding DNA: TGCAGTGCGCTGGAACCAGGGGGCTCCTACGAGCAGTACTTC.

This clonotype was picked up many times. The chain couples TRBV7-9 to TRBJ1-2; D is uncertain. The CDR3 spans 14 residues. V shed 2 bases and J shed 6 bases, with 13 bases lying between them. Germline V gives CDR1 SEHNR, CDR2 FQNEAQ (reference sequence). CDR3 amino acids: CASSLMVSVDGYTF. In DNA form, the CDR3 reads TGTGCCAGCAGCTTAATGGTGTCAGTCGATGGCTACACCTTC.

CDR3 loop: CASSLIAGGYETQYF. For the CDR3, the DNA is TGTGCCAGCAGCTTAATTGCGGGGGGATACGAGACCCAGTACTTC. The V gene is TRBV7-6, the J gene TRBJ2-5; 8 nucleotides agree with TRBD2. Germline V gene sequence: CDR1 SGHVS, CDR2 FNYEAQ. The V and J ends lost 2 bases and 5 bases, in that order; junction bases with no gene match: 7. The CDR3 consists of 15 residues.

This clonotype was seen at least ten times. The chain couples TRBV7-6 to TRBJ2-3, with TRBD2 identical over 11 bases. Germline trimming cut 4 bases from V and 4 bases from J; bases unmatched to any gene: 13. This CDR3 is built from 18 residues. Germline V lookup: CDR1 SGHVS, CDR2 FNYEAQ. CDR3 sequence: CASSWPVTSGESADTQYF. In DNA form, the CDR3 reads TGTGCCAGCAGCTGGCCCGTGACTAGCGGGGAAAGTGCAGATACGCAGTATTTT.

The sample holds a few counts of this clonotype. V and J are TRBV2 and TRBJ2-7; 9 bases match TRBD1. Per the germline V gene, CDR1 is SNHLY and CDR2 is FYNNEI. Unmatched junction bases numbered 9, after V lost 6 bases and J lost 0 bases. The CDR3 extends over 16 amino acids. In DNA, the CDR3 is TGTGCCAGCAGCCCAACCGGGACAGGGAGCTCCTACGAGCAGTACTTC. Translating it yields CASSPTGTGSSYEQYF.

This clonotype has at least ten counts. V is TRBV12-3 or TRBV12-4 and J is TRBJ2-4; weak D call: TRBD1 (6 bases). V lost 5 bases to trimming and J lost 6 bases, with 14 bases between them. CDR3 length equals 14 residues. DNA of the CDR3: TGTGCCAGCAGTAACCAGGGGCTCCTAAACATTCAGTACTTC. This translates into CASSNQGLLNIQYF.

In its sample, this clonotype was seen many times. This chain connects TRBV6-5 to TRBJ1-4; no definite D call. V was cut by 6 bases and J by 3 bases, with 17 bases left in between. The germline CDR1 and CDR2 sequences are MNHEY and SVGAGI. This CDR3 comprises 16 residues. CDR3 nucleotide sequence: TGTGCCAGCAGATCTAGAAAGGGTCGGCCTAATGAAAAACTGTTTTTT. Its translation: CASRSRKGRPNEKLFF.

This clonotype has at least ten counts. This chain uses TRBV20-1 with TRBJ2-4; no firm D call. V lost 0 bases and J lost 3, with 12 bases in between. The CDR3 has 15 amino acids. Germline lookup yields CDR1 DFQATT and CDR2 SNEGSKA (reference sequence). CDR3 region: CSARDSNRVKNIQYF. The CDR3 DNA sequence: TGCAGTGCTAGAGATTCGAACAGAGTCAAAAACATTCAGTACTTC.

This clonotype was picked up many times. J is TRBJ1-4 and V is TRBV4-2; D is possibly TRBD1 (5 bases). V was shortened by 5 bases and J by 1 base, with 14 bases between the two germline ends. The CDR3 consists of 16 residues. Per germline, CDR1 LGHNA and CDR2 YNFKEQ. The chain's CDR3 is CASSAGPGETNEKLFF. CDR3 DNA: TGTGCCAGCAGCGCGGGGCCGGGGGAAACTAATGAAAAACTGTTTTTT.

This clonotype was counted ten times or more. The chain uses TRBV7-2 and TRBJ2-7; 9 positions agree with TRBD2. The CDR3 contains 15 residues. Per germline, CDR1 SGHTA and CDR2 FQGNSA. V shed 0 bases and J 1 base; nucleotides not matched to a gene: 1. CDR3 sequence reads: CASSLAAGGSYEQYF. For the CDR3, the DNA is TGTGCCAGCAGCTTAGCAGCGGGAGGATCCTACGAGCAGTACTTC.

There are many counts of this clonotype. The chain has TRBV24-1 and TRBJ2-4; weak D call: TRBD1 (5 bases). Trimming stripped 6 bases from V and 0 bases from J, with 17 bases between. Per the germline V gene, CDR1 is KGHDR and CDR2 is SFDVKD. The CDR3 has 17 amino acids. This CDR3 is CATSSRLGALAKNIQYF. The CDR3 DNA follows: TGTGCCACCAGTTCCAGGCTTGGGGCCCTAGCCAAAAACATTCAGTACTTC.

This clonotype was picked up many times. This chain uses TRBV11-2 with TRBJ2-7; D not resolved. Germline lookup yields CDR1 SGHAT and CDR2 FQNNGV. The CDR3 totals 12 residues. Trimming removed 5 bases from V and 6 bases from J, with 11 bases in between. CDR3: CASSTVVSEQYF. The CDR3 DNA reads as TGTGCCAGCAGCACAGTGGTCTCCGAGCAGTACTTC.

This clonotype was observed at least ten times. The CDR3 DNA follows: TGTGCCAGCGGTAGAGGGACGGGGGGGACCACAGATACGCAGTATTTT. Amino acids: CASGRGTGGTTDTQYF. The V gene is TRBV6-5, the J gene TRBJ2-3, with 8 bases that match TRBD2. In germline, CDR1 is MNHEY, CDR2 SVGAGI. CDR3 length: 16 amino acids. V gave up 8 bases and J gave up 2 bases; unmatched junction bases: 12.

The chain recombines TRBV7-9 with TRBJ2-7; D is possibly TRBD1 or TRBD2 (5 bases each). Germline assignment: CDR1 SEHNR and CDR2 FQNEAQ (reference sequence). The CDR3 is 13 amino acids. V was cut by 0 bases and J by 6 bases, with 9 bases left in between. CDR3 in amino acids: CASSLARGGEQYF. Written as DNA, the CDR3 is TGTGCCAGCAGCTTAGCGAGGGGCGGCGAGCAGTACTTC.

This clonotype showed up many times. The chain couples TRBV4-1 to TRBJ1-1, with D possibly being TRBD1 (5 bases). V was shortened by 3 bases and J by 6 bases, with 17 bases between the two germline ends. Germline CDR1 reads MGHRA; CDR2 reads YSYEKL. The CDR3 length is 15 residues. This CDR3 reads CASSHRDWEKPEAFF. CDR3 DNA: TGCGCCAGCAGCCACCGGGACTGGGAAAAGCCTGAAGCTTTCTTT.

This clonotype was recorded at least ten times. This rearrangement joins TRBV2 to TRBJ1-3; no definite D call. V lost 1 base and J 16 bases, leaving 8 bases between the germline ends. CDR3 length equals 10 residues. Germline V gene lookup returns CDR1 SNHLY and CDR2 FYNNEI. Written as DNA, the CDR3 is TGTGCCAGCAGTGAAGTGACAAGGTATTTT. Translated, it gives CASSEVTRYF.

The chain employs TRBV7-6 and TRBJ2-7, with 13 bases that match TRBD2. V dropped 5 bases and J dropped 12; count of bases not matched to a gene: 10. In germline, CDR1 is SGHVS, CDR2 FNYEAQ. The CDR3 length is 14 residues. The CDR3 protein is CASSPGLAGEISYF. CDR3 DNA: TGTGCCAGCAGCCCAGGACTAGCGGGAGAAATATCGTACTTC.

Turning to this clonotype: A much larger clone lies one base from this, so it may be a read error. V usage is TRBV29-1 and J usage is TRBJ2-5; the D gene could be TRBD1 or TRBD2 (5 bases each). CDR3 length equals 14 residues. V was pared by 2 bases and J by 1 base, with 11 bases between. From germline, CDR1 is SQVTM and CDR2 ANQGSEA. The CDR3 loop is CSVEFGARQETQYF. The CDR3 DNA sequence: TGCAGCGTTGAATTCGGGGCCCGCCAAGAGACCCAGTACTTC.